This T cell receptor (beta chain) emerged from a study of CD8+CD57+ T cells in acquired aplastic anemia. CDR1 is MNHEY, CDR2 SMNVEV, per germline (reference sequence). This CDR3 has 15 residues. Losses at the gene ends were 2 bases for V and 5 bases for J; bases not matched to a gene: 5. The study profiled TCR beta VDJ and CDR3 using genomic DNA as template. Via MiXCR, TCRdb re-called the reads, giving one row per CDR3 protein. The sample consists of more than 150,000 distinct CDR3 sequences, approximately 48% of them appearing once. Patients selected for sequencing had displayed CD8+CD57+ cell expansion by flow cytometry.

The clonotype comes from a human donor with aplastic anemia. Material for sequencing was sorted CD4+, CD8+, or CD8+CD57+ T cells (not recorded which) from PBMCs. J is TRBJ2-3 and V is TRBV27; 9 bases are shared with TRBD2. CDR3 in amino acids: CASSLAGGLVDTQYF. DNA of the CDR3: TGTGCCAGCAGTTTAGCGGGGGGGCTGGTAGATACGCAGTATTTT.